Shown below are 31 T cell receptor beta chains from a single sample sequenced in a study of blood T cell repertoires in COVID-19. Data came from immunoSEQ multiplex PCR; TCRdb stores just in-frame clones and leaves some out. The profile covers about 94,000 clones, with 75% to 85% appearing a single time and about 19% taken by the ten largest. The sequencing input was peripheral blood. Source of these receptors: a woman older than 75 with acute or convalescent COVID-19.

The CDR3 coding sequence is TGTGCCAGTAGTATAAAAGGTCAGGGGAGGGCTGAAGCTTTCTTT. Translation gives CASSIKGQGRAEAFF. The rearrangement joins TRBV19 to TRBJ1-1, with a weak D call TRBD1 (6 bases). The CDR3 contains 15 residues. From germline, CDR1 is LNHDA and CDR2 SQIVND (reference sequence). Trimming shortened V by 2 bases and J by 6 bases, and 16 bases separated the two germline ends.

J is TRBJ2-2 and V is TRBV5-1; 8 bases are a match to TRBD2. V lost 7 bases to trimming and J lost 4 bases; unmatched junction nucleotides: 9. The CDR3 spans 15 residues. Germline CDR1 reads SGHRS; CDR2 reads YFSETQ. The CDR3 here is CASERSGSGTGELFF. CDR3 nucleotides: TGCGCCAGCGAAAGGAGCGGGAGCGGCACCGGGGAGCTGTTTTTT.

This sequence joins TRBV6-1 and TRBJ2-3; tentative D call: TRBD1 (5 bases). In germline, CDR1 is MNHNS, CDR2 SASEGT. Trimming removed 2 bases at V and 5 bases at J, with 5 bases between. This CDR3 is built from 12 residues. The CDR3 here is CASSEQGDTQYF. In DNA, the CDR3 is TGTGCCAGCAGTGAACAGGGAGATACGCAGTATTTT.

This clone was counted only a few times. The junction does not match germline at one end; this may be a read error. Distinct nucleotide sequences in the sample also encode this CDR3. The chain has TRBV29-1 and TRBJ2-3; 9 bases map to TRBD1. The CDR3 sequence is 14 residues long. Germline CDR1 and CDR2: SQVTM and ANQGSEA. The chain's CDR3 is CSVEGQGYTDTQYF. CDR3 coding DNA: TGCAGCGTAGAAGGACAGGGGTACACAGATACGCAGTATTTT.

The chain is built from TRBV4-2 and TRBJ2-1, with D possibly matching TRBD2 (6 bases). This CDR3 has 16 amino acids. Per germline, CDR1 LGHNA and CDR2 YNFKEQ. V was clipped by 8 bases and J by 4 bases, with 21 bases between them. The CDR3 protein is CASRRRAASEYNEQFF. Written as DNA, the CDR3 is TGTGCCAGCCGGAGAAGGGCGGCTAGCGAATACAATGAGCAGTTCTTC.

The chain employs TRBV30 and TRBJ1-1; a possible D gene is TRBD1 (6 bases). This CDR3 comprises 14 residues. From germline, CDR1 is GTSNPN and CDR2 SVGIG (reference sequence). Trimming removed 2 bases from V and 3 bases from J, with 13 bases in between. CDR3 coding DNA: TGTGCCTGGAGTCTCCCGGGGGGCTACACTGAAGCTTTCTTT. Translated, it gives CAWSLPGGYTEAFF.

The CDR3 spells CASSLDQTGGDEQFF. In DNA form, the CDR3 reads TGTGCCAGCAGCTTAGACCAGACAGGGGGCGATGAGCAGTTCTTC. J is TRBJ2-1 and V is TRBV7-3, with 10 bases identical to TRBD1. V shed 2 bases and J 8 bases; nucleotides not matched to a gene: 6. CDR1 and CDR2 (germline): SGHTA, FQGTGA. CDR3 length equals 15 residues.

The genes are TRBV7-8 and TRBJ2-2, with 7 nucleotides matching TRBD1. From germline, CDR1 is SGHVS and CDR2 FQNEAQ. Germline trimming cut 5 bases from V and 4 bases from J; bases unmatched to any gene: 7. This CDR3 comprises 15 residues. This CDR3 is CASSADRLATGELFF. DNA of the CDR3: TGTGCCAGCAGCGCGGACAGGTTGGCCACCGGGGAGCTGTTTTTT.

The chain couples TRBV7-2 to TRBJ1-5; TRBD1 might be the D (6 bases). Germline-derived CDR1 and CDR2 are SGHTA and FQGNSA. V dropped 5 bases and J dropped 6 bases, with 11 bases sitting between them. The CDR3 is 13 amino acids. The CDR3 spells CASSIGGGQPQHF. The CDR3 region has the DNA TGTGCCAGCAGCATAGGGGGGGGTCAGCCCCAGCATTTT.

This clone was found a few times. This chain links TRBV6-6 with TRBJ2-1; the D gene is possibly TRBD2 (7 bases). Trimming pared 5 bases from V and 2 bases from J, leaving 13 bases between. Germline V gene lookup returns CDR1 MNHNY and CDR2 SVGAGI (reference sequence). CDR3 length equals 15 residues. CDR3 protein: CASSPGGRAYNEQFF. The CDR3 nucleotides are TGTGCCAGCAGTCCGGGGGGCCGTGCCTACAATGAGCAGTTCTTC.

The rearrangement links TRBV11-3 to TRBJ1-1, with 7 bases lining up with TRBD1. Germline CDR1 reads SGHNT; CDR2 reads YENEEA. The V and J ends lost 5 bases and 2 bases, in that order; junction bases with no gene match: 5. The CDR3 length is 14 residues. DNA of the CDR3: TGTGCCAGCAGCCCGGGACAGACTAACACTGAAGCTTTCTTT. This encodes CASSPGQTNTEAFF.

The rearrangement links TRBV7-9 to TRBJ1-1; D is undetermined. The CDR3 covers 14 residues. Germline values: CDR1 SEHNR, CDR2 FQNEAQ (reference sequence). V was pared by 1 base and J by 5 bases, with 11 bases between. In nucleotides, the CDR3 is TGTGCCAGCAGCTTAGTACCTCAGAAGACTGAAGCTTTCTTT. It codes for CASSLVPQKTEAFF.

This clone occurred a few times. The chain carries TRBV18 and TRBJ1-2; maybe TRBD1 (5 bases). Germline CDR1 reads KGHSH; CDR2 reads LQKENI. The V end lost 1 base, the J end lost 6 bases, and 18 bases lay between the germline ends. The CDR3 totals 16 residues. The CDR3 DNA follows: TGTGCCAGCTCACCACAGGGAGGGACTGGTCGCGATGGCTACACCTTC. It is translated as CASSPQGGTGRDGYTF.

The chain couples TRBV5-1 to TRBJ2-5; D not certain. V lost 2 bases and J lost 5, with 10 bases in between. Germline CDR1 reads SGHRS; CDR2 reads YFSETQ. This CDR3 comprises 13 residues. CDR3 sequence: CASSLSPGETQYF. CDR3 in DNA: TGCGCCAGCAGCTTAAGCCCCGGGGAGACCCAGTACTTC.

The chain is built from TRBV4-2 and TRBJ2-3, with 9 bases lining up with TRBD2. Germline trimming cut 2 bases from V and 4 bases from J; bases unmatched to any gene: 4. The CDR3 runs 15 residues. From germline, CDR1 is LGHNA and CDR2 YNFKEQ. The CDR3 DNA reads as TGTGCCAGCAGCCAATCGGCGGGAGGGTCAGATACGCAGTATTTT. It specifies CASSQSAGGSDTQYF.

The V gene is TRBV11-2, the J gene TRBJ2-1; D is perhaps TRBD2 (6 bases). The CDR3 is made up of 15 amino acids. The V gene lost 6 bases and the J gene lost 4 bases, with 16 bases spanning the gap. Germline assignment: CDR1 SGHAT and CDR2 FQNNGV. Written as DNA, the CDR3 is TGTGCCAGCAGGCCCGCCGGGACTCCATACAATGAGCAGTTCTTC. Its translation is CASRPAGTPYNEQFF.

The V and J genes are TRBV5-1 and TRBJ1-1; D gene unclear. This CDR3 has 14 residues. Germline V gene data show CDR1 as SGHRS and CDR2 as YFSETQ. Trimming removed 0 bases from V and 5 bases from J, with 11 bases in between. DNA of the CDR3: TGCGCCAGCAGCTTGGCCCGGACGGGGACTGAAGCTTTCTTT. Amino acid sequence: CASSLARTGTEAFF. Full variable domain (rest looked up from reference TRBV5-1 and TRBJ1-1): KAGVTQTPRYLIKTRGQQVTLSCSPISGHRSVSWYQQTPGQGLQFLFEYFSETQRNKGNFPGRFSGRQFSNSRSEMNVSTLELGDSALYLCASSLARTGTEAFFGQGTRLTVV.

The chain employs TRBV6-5 and TRBJ2-2, with D maybe TRBD1 (6 bases). Trimming pared 2 bases from V and 6 bases from J, leaving 10 bases between. Germline V gene data show CDR1 as MNHEY and CDR2 as SVGAGI. This CDR3 contains 14 residues. The CDR3 DNA reads TGTGCCAGCAGTTACCGAGGGGGAGCCGGGGAGCTGTTTTTT. Translation gives CASSYRGGAGELFF.

The genes are TRBV19 and TRBJ1-5, with D unresolved. The V gene's germline CDR1 is LNHDA and CDR2 SQIVND (reference sequence). V lost 4 bases and J lost 1, with 8 bases in between. The CDR3 loop spans 14 amino acids. CDR3 coding DNA: TGTGCCAGTAGTAACAGAGTGAGCAATCAGCCCCAGCATTTT. This sequence encodes CASSNRVSNQPQHF.

The chain is built from TRBV5-6 and TRBJ2-4, with D perhaps TRBD1 (6 bases). Germline loops: CDR1 SGHDT, CDR2 YYEEEE. Trimming stripped 6 bases from V and 3 bases from J, with 13 bases between. CDR3 size: 14 residues. This CDR3 reads CASTLLGGKNIQYF. In nucleotides, the CDR3 is TGTGCCAGCACCCTACTAGGGGGCAAAAACATTCAGTACTTC.

This clone has a single count. J is TRBJ2-3 and V is TRBV5-1, with D possibly matching TRBD1 (6 bases). The V gene's germline CDR1 is SGHRS and CDR2 YFSETQ. The CDR3 spans 16 residues. Trimming pared 3 bases from V and 2 bases from J, leaving 16 bases between. The CDR3 loop is CASSSRDKYYTDTQYF. CDR3 DNA: TGCGCCAGCAGCTCCCGGGACAAATACTACACAGATACGCAGTATTTT.

This clone was seen just once. The chain links TRBV5-8 to TRBJ2-7; maybe TRBD1 (6 bases). V was clipped by 3 bases and J by 4 bases, with 20 bases between them. The CDR3 is 16 residues long. Per the germline V gene, CDR1 is SGHTS and CDR2 is YDEGEE. The CDR3 region is CASSSQTTGFGYEQYF. The CDR3 DNA sequence: TGTGCCAGCAGCTCGCAGACTACAGGGTTTGGGTACGAGCAGTACTTC. Looking up the rest from reference TRBV5-8 and TRBJ2-7 gives the full variable domain: EAGVTQSPTHLIKTRGQQATLRCSPISGHTSVYWYQQALGLGLQFLLWYDEGEERNRGNFPPRFSGRQFPNYSSELNVNALELEDSALYLCASSSQTTGFGYEQYFGPGTRLTVT.

This chain joins TRBV19 and TRBJ2-7, with 8 nucleotides matching TRBD2. CDR3 length equals 17 residues. CDR1 and CDR2 from the germline V gene are LNHDA and SQIVND (reference sequence). The V and J ends lost 4 bases and 0 bases, in that order; junction bases with no gene match: 11. CDR3 nucleotide sequence: TGTGCCAGTAGTACGACCCATAGCGGGGCGAGCTCCTACGAGCAGTACTTC. This gives the protein CASSTTHSGASSYEQYF.

The chain combines TRBV7-9 with TRBJ1-2; D gene ambiguous. This CDR3 is 14 amino acids long. Trimming pared 0 bases from V and 5 bases from J, leaving 10 bases between. CDR1 is SEHNR, CDR2 FQNEAQ, per germline (reference sequence). The CDR3 nucleotides read TGTGCCAGCAGCTTAGCGACACAAGCTTATGGCTACACCTTC. Its protein is CASSLATQAYGYTF. Using reference TRBV7-9 and TRBJ1-2 for the parts outside the CDR3, the full variable domain is DTGVSQNPRHKITKRGQNVTFRCDPISEHNRLYWYRQTLGQGPEFLTYFQNEAQLEKSRLLSDRFSAERPKGSFSTLEIQRTEQGDSAMYLCASSLATQAYGYTFGSGTRLTVV.

The chain couples TRBV19 to TRBJ1-5; D is perhaps TRBD1 (6 bases). V was shortened by 3 bases and J by 4 bases, with 10 bases between the two germline ends. CDR1 LNHDA and CDR2 SQIVND come from the germline V gene (reference sequence). This CDR3 spans 14 amino acids. The chain's CDR3 is CASSIRGTNQPQHF. CDR3 DNA sequence: TGTGCCAGTAGTATTCGAGGGACAAATCAGCCCCAGCATTTT.

Here the CDR3 DNA reads TGCGCCAGCAGCGCCGCCGGTCGTGAAAAACTGTTTTTT. Its protein is CASSAAGREKLFF. This chain uses TRBV5-1 with TRBJ1-4; D remains unclear. The CDR3 has 13 amino acids. Germline CDR1 is SGHRS and CDR2 is YFSETQ. V lost 4 bases and J lost 7, with 11 bases in between.

This chain links TRBV5-1 with TRBJ2-7; 12 nucleotides match TRBD2. There are 18 residues in the CDR3. The germline gives CDR1 SGHRS, CDR2 YFSETQ. V was pared by 0 bases and J by 1 base, with 8 bases of the junction left unmatched. CDR3 region: CASSLEPSGGGISYEQYF. CDR3 nucleotides: TGCGCCAGCAGCTTGGAGCCTAGCGGGGGGGGAATATCCTACGAGCAGTACTTC.

The chain carries TRBV28 and TRBJ2-7, with TRBD2 matching 8 bases. The CDR3 is made up of 15 amino acids. Unmatched junction bases numbered 8, after V lost 7 bases and J lost 0 bases. Germline CDR1 reads MDHEN; CDR2 reads SYDVKM. Here the CDR3 DNA reads TGTGCCAGCACCGGGGGGGGGCTAAGCTCCTACGAGCAGTACTTC. Protein product: CASTGGGLSSYEQYF.

V gene TRBV4-2 combines with J gene TRBJ2-3, with 9 bases matching TRBD2. This CDR3 region has 15 residues. Losses at the gene ends were 2 bases for V and 4 bases for J; bases not matched to a gene: 4. Germline V gene sequence: CDR1 LGHNA, CDR2 YNFKEQ. In DNA form, the CDR3 reads TGTGCCAGCAGCCAAAATAGCGGGAGCCCAGATACGCAGTATTTT. This translates into CASSQNSGSPDTQYF.

This rearrangement joins TRBV5-4 to TRBJ2-6; 7 nucleotides align to TRBD2. The CDR3 extends over 17 amino acids. In germline, CDR1 is SGHNT, CDR2 YYREEE (reference sequence). With 0 bases clipped from V and 0 bases from J, the junction kept 3 bases outside the gene matches. The CDR3 nucleotides are TGTGCCAGCAGCTTGGTAGCGGGTTACTCTGGGGCCAACGTCCTGACTTTC. Amino acids: CASSLVAGYSGANVLTF.

The gene calls are TRBV18 and TRBJ2-7; tentatively, D is TRBD1 (7 bases). With 3 bases removed from V and 6 bases from J, the gap between germline ends came to 15 bases. This CDR3 spans 14 amino acids. CDR1 is KGHSH and CDR2 is LQKENI in the germline V gene. CDR3 in amino acids: CASSPQGGPGEQYF. The CDR3 DNA is TGTGCCAGCTCACCTCAGGGGGGTCCCGGCGAGCAGTACTTC.